The 28 T cell receptor beta chains reported below all come from one sample, sequenced in a study of tumour-infiltrating T cells in Burkitt lymphoma. The assay was immunoSEQ multiplex PCR, and TCRdb's table has in-frame clones only and misses some. The sample shows 13,000 or so clones, around 86% of them seen only once. Source material: tumor tissue. Receptors originate from a human donor with diffuse large B-cell lymphoma.

The chain carries TRBV5-6 and TRBJ1-2; maybe TRBD1 (6 bases). The CDR3 spans 14 residues. The germline V gene encodes CDR1 SGHDT and CDR2 YYEEEE. Trimming took off 2 bases at V and 6 bases at J, with 14 bases between the two ends. The CDR3 is CASSLMRQDHGYTF. The CDR3 coding sequence is TGTGCCAGCAGCTTAATGAGACAGGATCATGGCTACACCTTC.

This sequence joins TRBV4-2 and TRBJ1-5; tentatively, D is TRBD1 (6 bases). This CDR3 region has 17 residues. Germline V lookup: CDR1 LGHNA, CDR2 YNFKEQ. Trimming removed 0 bases at V and 2 bases at J, with 14 bases between. CDR3 in amino acids: CASSQEGAGTGNQPQHF. CDR3 sequence (DNA): TGTGCCAGCAGCCAAGAGGGGGCAGGGACCGGCAATCAGCCCCAGCATTTT.

V is TRBV5-6 and J is TRBJ1-4, with unresolved D. There are 16 residues in the CDR3. In germline, CDR1 is SGHDT, CDR2 YYEEEE. V lost 0 bases, J lost 3 bases, and 12 bases lay in between. CDR3 amino acids: CASSLEVGVSNEKLFF. CDR3 in DNA: TGTGCCAGCAGCTTGGAAGTCGGGGTATCTAATGAAAAACTGTTTTTT.

This rearrangement joins TRBV6-5 to TRBJ1-2; D remains ambiguous. This CDR3 spans 13 amino acids. The germline V and J ends were trimmed by 10 bases and 2 bases, with 14 bases remaining between them. From germline, CDR1 is MNHEY and CDR2 SVGAGI. CDR3 region: CATLSHRNYGYTF. The CDR3, as DNA: TGTGCCACCCTCTCGCACAGAAACTATGGCTACACCTTC.

This clone was counted once. The rearrangement links TRBV7-9 to TRBJ2-7; 10 bases align to TRBD1. The ends lost 4 bases at V and 3 bases at J; junction bases unmatched: 9. The CDR3 runs to 16 residues. CDR1 and CDR2 from the germline V gene are SEHNR and FQNEAQ (reference sequence). CDR3 bases: TGTGCCAGCAGCTACCCCGAAGGGGACAGGGGCTACGAGCAGTACTTC. Residues: CASSYPEGDRGYEQYF.

The chain carries TRBV28 and TRBJ1-1; D is uncertain. Germline-derived CDR1 and CDR2 are MDHEN and SYDVKM. With 5 bases removed from V and 8 bases from J, the gap between germline ends came to 12 bases. The CDR3 spans 12 residues. The CDR3 DNA is TGTGCCAGCAGTCCCCTCCTCCTAGAAGCTTTCTTT. It encodes CASSPLLLEAFF. The whole variable domain, filled in from reference TRBV28 and TRBJ1-1, reads DVKVTQSSRYLVKRTGEKVFLECVQDMDHENMFWYRQDPGLGLRLIYFSYDVKMKEKGDIPEGYSVSREKKERFSLILESASTNQTSMYLCASSPLLLEAFFGQGTRLTVV.

This clone was seen only once. The chain carries TRBV9 and TRBJ2-7, with no clear D. Trimming pared 0 bases from V and 2 bases from J, leaving 9 bases between. The CDR3 runs to 14 residues. Germline CDR1 is SGDLS and CDR2 is YYNGEE. CDR3 residues: CASSVEGFTYEQYF. The CDR3 bases are TGTGCCAGCAGCGTAGAGGGTTTCACCTACGAGCAGTACTTC.

The chain is built from TRBV9 and TRBJ2-2; no clear D. The CDR3 runs to 12 residues. Germline V gives CDR1 SGDLS, CDR2 YYNGEE. Trimming removed 3 bases at V and 6 bases at J, with 6 bases between. DNA of the CDR3: TGTGCCAGCAGCGCTAATTCCGGGGAGCTGTTTTTT. Protein sequence: CASSANSGELFF.

The chain couples TRBV7-9 to TRBJ2-3, with a weak D call TRBD2 (5 bases). Per the germline V gene, CDR1 is SEHNR and CDR2 is FQNEAQ (reference sequence). The V end was cut by 5 bases, the J end by 2 bases, with 17 bases between. The CDR3 length is 16 residues. This CDR3 is CASSRSAGVYTDTQYF. The CDR3 nucleotides are TGTGCCAGCAGCCGAAGTGCCGGGGTTTACACAGATACGCAGTATTTT.

The chain has TRBV10-3 and TRBJ1-4, with 9 nucleotides matching TRBD1. Trimming at V came to 5 bases and at J to 5 bases, leaving 3 bases not matched to a gene. This CDR3 is 14 amino acids long. Germline values: CDR1 ENHRY, CDR2 SYGVKD. CDR3 in amino acids: CAISRQGGNEKLFF. The CDR3 bases are TGTGCCATCAGTAGACAGGGGGGAAATGAAAAACTGTTTTTT.

This clone was seen a single time. This chain connects TRBV2 to TRBJ2-1; no clear D gene. Germline CDR1 SNHLY, CDR2 FYNNEI. The CDR3 has 13 amino acids. V shed 7 bases and J shed 8 bases, with 15 bases lying between them. The chain's CDR3 is CASKDSPYDEQFF. As DNA, the CDR3 is TGTGCCAGCAAAGATAGCCCTTATGATGAGCAGTTCTTC.

The V call is TRBV5-4, the J call TRBJ1-6, with no clear D. The CDR3 runs 16 residues. Trimming cost V 0 bases and J 8 bases, with 15 bases left between them. Looked up from germline, CDR1 is SGHNT and CDR2 is YYREEE (reference sequence). Written as DNA, the CDR3 is TGTGCCAGCAGCTTGGCAAGAGGTGTAGTCGATTCACCCCTCCACTTT. It specifies CASSLARGVVDSPLHF.

V is TRBV15 and J is TRBJ2-3, with D perhaps TRBD1 (6 bases). The CDR3 runs to 17 residues. Germline CDR1 is LNHNV and CDR2 is YYDKDF (reference sequence). V was pared by 2 bases and J by 1 base, with 16 bases between. CDR3: CATSRTYGTSGTDTQYF. DNA for the CDR3: TGTGCCACCAGCAGAACCTACGGGACATCAGGCACAGATACGCAGTATTTT.

The rearrangement joins TRBV6-4 to TRBJ1-1; D call uncertain. V was pared by 0 bases and J by 5 bases, with 7 bases between. The CDR3 has 13 residues. The V gene's germline CDR1 is MRHNA and CDR2 SNTAGT. This CDR3 reads CASSDSAGTEAFF. Written as DNA, the CDR3 is TGTGCCAGCAGTGACTCGGCGGGAACTGAAGCTTTCTTT.

This sequence joins TRBV12-5 and TRBJ2-1; 7 bases map to TRBD1. CDR1 LGHNT and CDR2 FRNRAP come from the germline V gene. V was pared by 2 bases and J by 4 bases, with 14 bases of the junction left unmatched. This CDR3 is 18 amino acids long. CDR3 loop: CASGLMIGGQPTYNEQFF. CDR3 nucleotides: TGTGCTAGTGGTTTGATGATAGGGGGACAGCCTACATACAATGAGCAGTTCTTC.

The rearrangement joins TRBV6-5 to TRBJ1-2; D remains ambiguous. With 0 bases removed from V and 1 base from J, the gap between germline ends came to 9 bases. This CDR3 region has 15 residues. The germline V gene encodes CDR1 MNHEY and CDR2 SVGAGI. In DNA form, the CDR3 reads TGTGCCAGCAGTTACTCGATGCAGGTTAACTATGGCTACACCTTC. This translates into CASSYSMQVNYGYTF.

This clone appeared a single time. The chain joins TRBV7-2 to TRBJ1-5, with D unresolved. Between the trimmed V and J ends, which lost 5 bases and 7 bases, there was a span of 9 bases. CDR3 length: 12 amino acids. Germline V gene data show CDR1 as SGHTA and CDR2 as FQGNSA. The CDR3 nucleotides are TGTGCCAGCAGCCCCCGTGGCCAGCCCCAGCATTTT. Translation: CASSPRGQPQHF.

In this sample, this clone turned up once. The chain joins TRBV5-6 to TRBJ2-2; D is ambiguous. Germline V gene data show CDR1 as SGHDT and CDR2 as YYEEEE. The CDR3 extends over 14 amino acids. V gave up 1 base and J gave up 6 bases, with 10 bases separating them. The CDR3 DNA reads as TGTGCCAGCAGCTTGTCGAGTTTTCCCGGGGAGCTGTTTTTT. The encoded protein is CASSLSSFPGELFF.

The chain joins TRBV29-1 to TRBJ2-1; TRBD2 might be the D (7 bases). Trimming took off 8 bases at V and 7 bases at J, with 15 bases between the two ends. The CDR3 loop spans 12 amino acids. Germline values: CDR1 SQVTM, CDR2 ANQGSEA. CDR3 in amino acids: CSSRGGANEQFF. The CDR3, as DNA: TGCAGCTCACGAGGGGGGGCAAATGAGCAGTTCTTC.

The chain recombines TRBV18 with TRBJ1-2, with D possibly TRBD1 on 5 matching bases. CDR3 length: 14 residues. Trimming took 8 bases from V and 2 from J, leaving 15 bases between them. CDR1 is KGHSH, CDR2 LQKENI, per germline. CDR3 DNA: TGTGCCAGCACCGGACCGAGGGACAACTATGGCTACACCTTC. Translated, it gives CASTGPRDNYGYTF.

The rearrangement links TRBV7-9 to TRBJ2-3; 10 nucleotides match TRBD1. V trimming: 3 bases; J trimming: 5 bases; junction bases outside the gene matches: 5. The germline V gene encodes CDR1 SEHNR and CDR2 FQNEAQ (reference sequence). The CDR3 length is 15 residues. CDR3 protein: CASSFGTGVKDTQYF. The CDR3 DNA reads as TGTGCCAGCAGCTTCGGGACAGGGGTTAAAGATACGCAGTATTTT.

The chain is built from TRBV5-1 and TRBJ2-7, with D perhaps TRBD1 (6 bases). V was pared by 0 bases and J by 5 bases, with 18 bases between. The length of the CDR3 is 16 residues. CDR1 SGHRS and CDR2 YFSETQ come from the germline V gene. For the CDR3, the DNA is TGCGCCAGCAGCTTGGTTGGGCGGTGGGGGCGAGACGAGCAGTACTTC. Translated: CASSLVGRWGRDEQYF.

The gene calls are TRBV6-6 and TRBJ1-5; D gene ambiguous. Deletions cut 4 bases from V and 4 bases from J, with 14 bases between. The CDR3 covers 15 residues. CDR1 and CDR2 (germline): MNHNY, SVGAGI (reference sequence). The CDR3 DNA follows: TGTGCCAGCAGTTCTCCGCGGGGATTGAATCAGCCCCAGCATTTT. It is translated as CASSSPRGLNQPQHF.

The genes are TRBV7-2 and TRBJ1-1, with unresolved D. Trimming stripped 1 base from V and 1 base from J, with 10 bases between. Germline CDR1 is SGHTA and CDR2 is FQGNSA. The CDR3 has 15 amino acids. In DNA, the CDR3 is TGTGCCAGCAGCTTAGTGTCAGGCAAGAACACTGAAGCTTTCTTT. It translates to CASSLVSGKNTEAFF. Together with reference TRBV7-2 and TRBJ1-1, the CDR3 gives the full variable domain: GAGVSQSPSNKVTEKGKDVELRCDPISGHTALYWYRQSLGQGLEFLIYFQGNSAPDKSGLPSDRFSAERTGGSVSTLTIQRTQQEDSAVYLCASSLVSGKNTEAFFGQGTRLTVV.

In its sample, this clone was seen once. This sequence joins TRBV6-4 and TRBJ2-1; 10 bases match TRBD2. The V and J ends lost 10 bases and 6 bases, in that order; junction bases with no gene match: 6. CDR1 is MRHNA and CDR2 is SNTAGT in the germline V gene. The CDR3 covers 13 residues. The CDR3 DNA follows: TGTGCCACCGGGACTAGCGTCTCCAATGAGCAGTTCTTC. As protein: CATGTSVSNEQFF.

In its sample, this clone was seen once. J is TRBJ1-3 and V is TRBV9; D is uncertain. This CDR3 region has 15 residues. The germline V gene has CDR1 SGDLS and CDR2 YYNGEE. With 4 bases removed from V and 0 bases from J, the gap between germline ends came to 11 bases. The CDR3 is CASSTDPSSGNTIYF. DNA for the CDR3: TGTGCCAGCAGCACCGACCCCAGCTCTGGAAACACCATATATTTT. Together with reference TRBV9 and TRBJ1-3, the CDR3 gives the full variable domain: DSGVTQTPKHLITATGQRVTLRCSPRSGDLSVYWYQQSLDQGLQFLIQYYNGEERAKGNILERFSAQQFPDLHSELNLSSLELGDSALYFCASSTDPSSGNTIYFGEGSWLTVV.

This rearrangement joins TRBV5-6 to TRBJ2-5, with 8 nucleotides matching TRBD1. Trimming at V came to 0 bases and at J to 5 bases, leaving 6 bases not matched to a gene. Germline lookup yields CDR1 SGHDT and CDR2 YYEEEE. This CDR3 is built from 15 residues. CDR3 sequence: CASSLGVRGQETQYF. The CDR3 DNA reads as TGTGCCAGCAGCTTGGGCGTCAGGGGGCAGGAGACCCAGTACTTC.

The chain links TRBV7-2 to TRBJ1-1; D is possibly TRBD1 (5 bases). V lost 8 bases to trimming and J lost 0 bases, with 19 bases between them. The CDR3 is 16 amino acids. The germline V gene has CDR1 SGHTA and CDR2 FQGNSA. The CDR3 spells CASQPTDEGLNTEAFF. DNA for the CDR3: TGTGCCAGCCAGCCTACTGATGAGGGGTTGAACACTGAAGCTTTCTTT.